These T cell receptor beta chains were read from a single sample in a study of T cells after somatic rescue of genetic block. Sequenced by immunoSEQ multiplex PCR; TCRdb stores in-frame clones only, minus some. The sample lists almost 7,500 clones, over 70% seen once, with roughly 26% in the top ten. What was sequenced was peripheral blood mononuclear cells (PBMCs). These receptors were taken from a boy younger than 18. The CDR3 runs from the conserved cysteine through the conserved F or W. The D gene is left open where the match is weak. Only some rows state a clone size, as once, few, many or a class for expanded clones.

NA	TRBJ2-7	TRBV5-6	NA	CASSLGLGTYEQYF	TGTGCCAGCAGCTTGGGACTGGGGACCTACGAGCAGTACTTC
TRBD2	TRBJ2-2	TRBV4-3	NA	CASSEAGESTGELFF	TGCGCCAGCTCAGAGGCGGGAGAGTCGACCGGGGAGCTGTTTTTT
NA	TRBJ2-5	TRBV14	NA	CASSPNGWETQYF	TGTGCCAGCAGCCCGAATGGTTGGGAGACCCAGTACTTC
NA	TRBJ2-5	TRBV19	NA	CASSPRTGETQYF	TGTGCCAGTAGTCCCCGGACCGGAGAGACCCAGTACTTC
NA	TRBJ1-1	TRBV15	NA	CATSRDFGAGETEAFF	TGTGCCACCAGCAGAGATTTTGGGGCAGGAGAAACTGAAGCTTTCTTT
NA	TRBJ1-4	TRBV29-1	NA	CSVGGGRANEKLFF	TGCAGCGTTGGGGGGGGTAGGGCTAATGAAAAACTGTTTTTT
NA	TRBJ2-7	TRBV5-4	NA	CASSLDGGPPREQYF	TGTGCCAGCAGCTTGGACGGGGGGCCTCCTCGCGAGCAGTACTTC
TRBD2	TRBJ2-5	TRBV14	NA	CASSLGTTPIETQYF	TGTGCCAGCAGCCTCGGGACTACACCAATCGAGACCCAGTACTTC
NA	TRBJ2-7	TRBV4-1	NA	CASSQDWSGLGGGEQYF	TGCGCCAGCAGCCAAGATTGGTCCGGGCTAGGAGGAGGCGAGCAGTACTTC
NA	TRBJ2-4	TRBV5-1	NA	CASSFSQGLAKNIQYF	TGCGCCAGCAGCTTCAGCCAGGGACTAGCCAAAAACATTCAGTACTTC
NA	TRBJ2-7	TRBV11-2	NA	CASSFGQNYEQYF	TGTGCCAGCAGCTTCGGACAGAACTACGAGCAGTACTTC
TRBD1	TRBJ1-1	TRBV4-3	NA	CASSQRTGEAFF	TGCGCCAGCAGCCAAAGGACAGGAGAAGCTTTCTTT
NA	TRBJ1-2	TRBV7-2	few	CASSLGRSRGSYGYTF	TGTGCCAGCAGCTTAGGCCGCTCTAGGGGCTCCTATGGCTACACCTTC
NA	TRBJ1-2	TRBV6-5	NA	CASAIRANYGYTF	TGTGCCAGCGCTATTCGAGCTAACTATGGCTACACCTTC
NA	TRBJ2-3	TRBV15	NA	CATSSSQHGTDTQYF	TGTGCCACCAGCAGTAGCCAGCACGGCACAGATACGCAGTATTTT
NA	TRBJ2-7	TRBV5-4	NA	CASSSGTDRPYEQYF	TGTGCCAGCAGCTCGGGGACCGACCGTCCCTACGAGCAGTACTTC
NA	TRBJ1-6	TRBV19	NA	CASSTDLGGTYNSPLHF	TGTGCCAGTAGTACGGACCTGGGGGGTACCTATAATTCACCCCTCCACTTT
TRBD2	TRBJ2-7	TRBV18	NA	CASSLGLAGYEQYF	TGTGCCAGCTCACTCGGACTAGCGGGCTACGAGCAGTACTTC
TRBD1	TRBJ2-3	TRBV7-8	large	CASSQGQGLVDTQYF	TGTGCCAGCAGCCAGGGACAGGGACTGGTAGATACGCAGTATTTT
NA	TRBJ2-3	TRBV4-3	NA	CASSQDAGRRSTDTQYF	TGCGCCAGCAGCCAGGACGCGGGACGTCGGAGCACAGATACGCAGTATTTT
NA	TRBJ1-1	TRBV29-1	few	CSVARSEAFF	TGCAGCGTTGCCAGGAGTGAAGCTTTCTTT
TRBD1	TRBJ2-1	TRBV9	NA	CASSVDPGGVVYEQFF	TGTGCCAGCAGCGTAGATCCAGGGGGCGTTGTTTATGAGCAGTTCTTC
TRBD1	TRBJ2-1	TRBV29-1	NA	CSVAWDRVDEQFF	TGCAGCGTTGCGTGGGACAGGGTGGATGAGCAGTTCTTC
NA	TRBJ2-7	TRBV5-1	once	CASSLGSGTYEQYF	TGCGCCAGCAGCTTGGGATCCGGCACCTACGAGCAGTACTTC
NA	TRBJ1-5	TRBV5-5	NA	CASSLGRGLNNQPQHF	TGTGCCAGCAGCTTGGGAAGGGGACTGAACAATCAGCCCCAGCATTTT
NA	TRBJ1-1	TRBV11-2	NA	CASSLAGTEAFF	TGTGCCAGCAGCTTAGCCGGGACAGAAGCTTTCTTT
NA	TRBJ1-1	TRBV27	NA	CASSLFNRGYNTEAFF	TGTGCCAGCAGTTTATTCAACCGGGGATATAACACTGAAGCTTTCTTT
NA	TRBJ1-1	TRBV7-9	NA	CASSLSIYGGADTEAFF	TGTGCCAGCAGCTTATCTATTTACGGGGGCGCGGACACTGAAGCTTTCTTT
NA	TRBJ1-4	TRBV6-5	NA	CASRTGGLNEKLFF	TGTGCCAGCAGAACGGGGGGGCTCAATGAAAAACTGTTTTTT
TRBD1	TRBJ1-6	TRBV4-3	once	CASSRWDSVYNSPLHF	TGCGCCAGCAGCCGATGGGACAGTGTGTATAATTCACCCCTCCACTTT
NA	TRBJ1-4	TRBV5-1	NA	CASSLGASPEKLFF	TGCGCCAGCAGCTTGGGGGCGTCGCCTGAAAAACTGTTTTTT
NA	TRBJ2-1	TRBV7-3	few	CASSSPLASSYNEQFF	TGTGCCAGCAGCTCCCCTCTGGCCAGCAGCTACAATGAGCAGTTCTTC
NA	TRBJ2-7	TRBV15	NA	CATSRDPGTSYEQYF	TGTGCCACCAGCAGAGATCCCGGGACATCCTACGAGCAGTACTTC
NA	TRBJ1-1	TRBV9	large	CASSVDWTPRTEAFF	TGTGCCAGCAGCGTAGACTGGACTCCCCGAACTGAAGCTTTCTTT
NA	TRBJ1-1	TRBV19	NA	CASSIAQWVNTEAFF	TGTGCCAGTAGTATAGCCCAATGGGTGAACACTGAAGCTTTCTTT
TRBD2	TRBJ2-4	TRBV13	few	CASSVRLAGLAKNIQYF	TGTGCCAGCAGCGTACGACTAGCGGGACTAGCCAAAAACATTCAGTACTTC
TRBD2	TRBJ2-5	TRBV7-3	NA	CASSPSGGWTQYF	TGTGCCAGCAGCCCTAGCGGAGGGTGGACCCAGTACTTC
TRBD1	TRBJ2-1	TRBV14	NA	CASSQDHGDRKYNEQFF	TGTGCCAGCAGCCAAGATCATGGGGACAGGAAATACAATGAGCAGTTCTTC
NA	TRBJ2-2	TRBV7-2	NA	CASSLDRELFF	TGTGCCAGCAGCTTAGACAGGGAGCTGTTTTTT
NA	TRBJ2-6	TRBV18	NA	CASSPIQDVSGANVLTF	TGTGCCAGCTCACCAATACAGGACGTCTCTGGGGCCAACGTCCTGACTTTC
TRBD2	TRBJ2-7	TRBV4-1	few	CASSQAELALDYEQYF	TGCGCCAGCAGCCAAGCGGAACTAGCGTTAGACTACGAGCAGTACTTC
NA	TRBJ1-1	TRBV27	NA	CASSSGGEAFF	TGTGCCAGCAGTTCGGGGGGTGAAGCTTTCTTT
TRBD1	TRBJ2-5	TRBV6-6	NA	CASSRGDSQETQYF	TGTGCCAGCAGTCGAGGGGACAGCCAAGAGACCCAGTACTTC
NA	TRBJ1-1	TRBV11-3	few	CASSLDVRVAFF	TGTGCCAGCAGCTTAGATGTCAGGGTGGCTTTCTTT
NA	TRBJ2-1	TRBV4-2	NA	CASSDQSVTYNEQFF	TGTGCCAGCAGCGACCAGAGCGTAACCTACAATGAGCAGTTCTTC
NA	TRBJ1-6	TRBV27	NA	CASSPRGRSSYNSPLHF	TGTGCCAGCTCCCCTAGGGGCAGGAGCTCCTATAATTCACCCCTCCACTTT
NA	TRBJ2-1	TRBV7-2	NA	CASSLVNEQFF	TGTGCCAGCAGCTTGGTTAATGAGCAGTTCTTC
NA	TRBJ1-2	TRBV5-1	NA	CASSLDRANYGYTF	TGCGCCAGCAGCTTGGACCGGGCTAACTATGGCTACACCTTC
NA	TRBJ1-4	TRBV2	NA	CASSRGTRSEKLFF	TGTGCCAGCAGCCGGGGGACAAGGAGCGAAAAACTGTTTTTT
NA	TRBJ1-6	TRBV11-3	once	CASSDADSERSPLHF	TGTGCCAGCAGCGACGCGGACAGCGAGCGTTCACCCCTCCACTTT
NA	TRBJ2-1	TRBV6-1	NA	CASSEARQSEQFF	TGTGCCAGCAGTGAAGCGCGACAGTCGGAGCAGTTCTTC
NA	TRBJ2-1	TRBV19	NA	CASSIKVLGEQFF	TGTGCCAGTAGTATCAAGGTCTTGGGTGAGCAGTTCTTC
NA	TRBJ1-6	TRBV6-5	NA	CASSYTSPATNSPLHF	TGTGCCAGCAGTTACACCTCACCAGCTACTAATTCACCCCTCCACTTT